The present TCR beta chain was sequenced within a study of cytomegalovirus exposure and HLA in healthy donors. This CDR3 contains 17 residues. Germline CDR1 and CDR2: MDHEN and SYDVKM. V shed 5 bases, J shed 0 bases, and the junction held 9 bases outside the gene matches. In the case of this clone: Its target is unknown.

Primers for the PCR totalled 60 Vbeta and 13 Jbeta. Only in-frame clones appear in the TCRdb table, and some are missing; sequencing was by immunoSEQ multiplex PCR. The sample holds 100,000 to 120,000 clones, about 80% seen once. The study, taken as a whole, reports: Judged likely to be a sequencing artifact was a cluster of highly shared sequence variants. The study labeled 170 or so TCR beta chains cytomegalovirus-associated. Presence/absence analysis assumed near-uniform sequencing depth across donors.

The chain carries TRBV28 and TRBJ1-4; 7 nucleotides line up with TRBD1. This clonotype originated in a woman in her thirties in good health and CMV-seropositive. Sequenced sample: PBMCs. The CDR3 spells CASSLRTGYATNEKLFF. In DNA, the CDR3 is TGTGCCAGCAGTCTGAGGACAGGTTACGCAACTAATGAAAAACTGTTTTTT. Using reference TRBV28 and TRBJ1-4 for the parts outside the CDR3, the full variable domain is DVKVTQSSRYLVKRTGEKVFLECVQDMDHENMFWYRQDPGLGLRLIYFSYDVKMKEKGDIPEGYSVSREKKERFSLILESASTNQTSMYLCASSLRTGYATNEKLFFGSGTQLSVL.